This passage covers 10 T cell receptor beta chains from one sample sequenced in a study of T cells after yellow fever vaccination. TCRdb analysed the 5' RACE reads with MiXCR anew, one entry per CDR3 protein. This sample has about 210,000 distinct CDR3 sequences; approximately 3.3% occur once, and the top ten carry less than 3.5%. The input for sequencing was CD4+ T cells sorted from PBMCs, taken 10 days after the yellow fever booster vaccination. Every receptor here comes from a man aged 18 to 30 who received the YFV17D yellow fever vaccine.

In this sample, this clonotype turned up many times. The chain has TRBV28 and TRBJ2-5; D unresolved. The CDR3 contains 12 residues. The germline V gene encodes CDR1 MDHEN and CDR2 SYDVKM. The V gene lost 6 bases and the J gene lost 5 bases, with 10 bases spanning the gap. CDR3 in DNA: TGTGCCAGCAGGACAACCTCGGAGACCCAGTACTTC. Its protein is CASRTTSETQYF.

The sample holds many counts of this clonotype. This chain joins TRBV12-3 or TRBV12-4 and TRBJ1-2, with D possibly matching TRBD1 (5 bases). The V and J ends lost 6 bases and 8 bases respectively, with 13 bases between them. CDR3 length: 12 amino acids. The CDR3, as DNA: TGTGCCAGCAGGCCGGGGGTTGACGGCTACACCTTC. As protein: CASRPGVDGYTF.

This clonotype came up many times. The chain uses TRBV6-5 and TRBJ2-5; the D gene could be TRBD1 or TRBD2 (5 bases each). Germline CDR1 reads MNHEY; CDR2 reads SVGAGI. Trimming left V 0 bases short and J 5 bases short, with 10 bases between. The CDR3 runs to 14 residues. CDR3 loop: CASSYSRGPETQYF. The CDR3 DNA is TGTGCCAGCAGTTACTCGAGGGGCCCGGAGACCCAGTACTTC.

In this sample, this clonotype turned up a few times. The CDR3 DNA follows: TGTGCCAGCCTACAGGGGGCTGGTAATGAAAAACTGTTTTTT. Translating it yields CASLQGAGNEKLFF. The rearrangement joins TRBV2 to TRBJ1-4, with 9 bases identical to TRBD1. Per the germline V gene, CDR1 is SNHLY and CDR2 is FYNNEI. The CDR3 has 14 amino acids. The V segment lost 8 bases and the J segment 4 bases; nucleotides outside the gene matches: 5.

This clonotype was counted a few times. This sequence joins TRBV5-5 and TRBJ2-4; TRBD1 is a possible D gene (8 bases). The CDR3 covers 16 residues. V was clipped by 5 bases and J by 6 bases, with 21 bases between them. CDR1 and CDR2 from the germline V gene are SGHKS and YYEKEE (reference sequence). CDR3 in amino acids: CASRPYGQGGTNIQYF. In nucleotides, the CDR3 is TGTGCCAGCAGACCTTATGGACAGGGAGGGACAAACATTCAGTACTTC.

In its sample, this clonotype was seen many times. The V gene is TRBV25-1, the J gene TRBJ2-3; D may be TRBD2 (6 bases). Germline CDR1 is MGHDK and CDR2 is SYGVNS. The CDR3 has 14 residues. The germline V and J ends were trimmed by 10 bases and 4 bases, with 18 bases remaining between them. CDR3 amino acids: CATVGLPPSDTQYF. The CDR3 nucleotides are TGTGCCACCGTGGGACTGCCCCCCTCAGATACGCAGTATTTT.

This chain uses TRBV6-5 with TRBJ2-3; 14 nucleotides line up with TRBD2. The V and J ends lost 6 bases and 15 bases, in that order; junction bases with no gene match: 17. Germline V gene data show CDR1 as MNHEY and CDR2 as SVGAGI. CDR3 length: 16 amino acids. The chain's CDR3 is CASSLSPGLAGAASYF. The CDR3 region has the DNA TGTGCCAGCAGCCTGAGTCCGGGACTAGCGGGGGCCGCCTCCTATTTT.

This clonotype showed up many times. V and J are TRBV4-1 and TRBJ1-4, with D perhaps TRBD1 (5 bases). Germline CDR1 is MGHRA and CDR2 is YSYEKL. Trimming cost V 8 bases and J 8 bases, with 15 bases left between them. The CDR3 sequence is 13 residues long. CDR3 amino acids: CASLPGPLEKLFF. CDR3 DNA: TGCGCCAGCCTCCCGGGACCGCTCGAAAAACTGTTTTTT.

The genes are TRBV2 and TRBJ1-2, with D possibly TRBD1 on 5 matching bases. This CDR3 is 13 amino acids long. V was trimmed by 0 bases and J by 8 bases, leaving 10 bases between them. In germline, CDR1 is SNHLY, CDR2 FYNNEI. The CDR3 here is CASSEAPGVGYTF. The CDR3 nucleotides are TGTGCCAGCAGTGAAGCTCCGGGGGTAGGCTACACCTTC.

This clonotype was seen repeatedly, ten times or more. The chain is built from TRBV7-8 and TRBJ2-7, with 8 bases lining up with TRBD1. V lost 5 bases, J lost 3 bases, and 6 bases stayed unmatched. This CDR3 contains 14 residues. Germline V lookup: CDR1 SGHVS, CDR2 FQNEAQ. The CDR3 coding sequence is TGTGCCAGCAGCCAACAGGGGGGAGACTACGAGCAGTACGTC. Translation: CASSQQGGDYEQYV.